This T cell receptor (beta chain) originates from a study of vaccination and CD4 T cells after COVID-19. Study as a whole: Convalescent individuals numbered four females and six males, two being Hispanic. The interval from dose two to post-vaccine sampling had a median of 72 days, and it ranged from 14 to 241.

With the Oncomine TCR Beta short-read assay, DNA from cultured CD4+ T cells was sequenced. Cultures of CD4+ T cells served as the source for extracting genomic DNA. TCRdb reprocessed the PCR reads with MiXCR, giving one entry per CDR3 protein. In the table there are approximately 20,000 distinct CDR3 sequences, roughly 50% of which are singletons. Treatment of the sample: roughly ten-day PBMC culture with coronavirus spike peptide pools or control peptides (ViraFEST assay). Trimming shortened V by 1 base and J by 3 bases, and 8 bases separated the two germline ends. From germline, CDR1 is MDHEN and CDR2 SYDVKM. The CDR3 sequence is 14 residues long. For this clonotype: Its antigen is not identified.

This specimen consisted of CD4+ T cells from blood, cultured in vitro, obtained after SARS-CoV-2 vaccination. This chain links TRBV28 with TRBJ2-3; D gene uncertain. This receptor was obtained from a human donor who had recovered from COVID-19. The CDR3 loop reads CASSLFSGTDTQYF. The CDR3, as DNA: TGTGCCAGCAGTTTATTTTCCGGGACAGATACGCAGTATTTT.